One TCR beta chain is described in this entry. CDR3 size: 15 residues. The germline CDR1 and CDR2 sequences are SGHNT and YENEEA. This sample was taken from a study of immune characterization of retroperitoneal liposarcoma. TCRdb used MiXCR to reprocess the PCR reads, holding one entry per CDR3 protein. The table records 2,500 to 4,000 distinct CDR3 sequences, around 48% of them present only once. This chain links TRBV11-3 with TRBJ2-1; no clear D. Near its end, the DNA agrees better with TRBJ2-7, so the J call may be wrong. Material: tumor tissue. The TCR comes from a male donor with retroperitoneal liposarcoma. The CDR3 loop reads CASSLDPGTYNEQYF. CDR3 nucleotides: TGTGCCAGCAGCTTAGACCCAGGTACCTACAATGAGCAGTACTTC.